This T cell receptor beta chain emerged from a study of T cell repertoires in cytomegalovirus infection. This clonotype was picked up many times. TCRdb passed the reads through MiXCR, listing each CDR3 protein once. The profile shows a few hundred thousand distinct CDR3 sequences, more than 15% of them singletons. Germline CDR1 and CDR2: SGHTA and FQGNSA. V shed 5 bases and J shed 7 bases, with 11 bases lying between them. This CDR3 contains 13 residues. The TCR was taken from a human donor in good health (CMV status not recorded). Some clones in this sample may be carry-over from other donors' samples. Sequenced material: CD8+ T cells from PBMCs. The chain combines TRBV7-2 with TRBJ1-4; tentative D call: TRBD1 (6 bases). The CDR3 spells CASSGGRGEKLFF. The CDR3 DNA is TGTGCCAGCAGCGGGGGGCGGGGTGAAAAACTGTTTTTT.